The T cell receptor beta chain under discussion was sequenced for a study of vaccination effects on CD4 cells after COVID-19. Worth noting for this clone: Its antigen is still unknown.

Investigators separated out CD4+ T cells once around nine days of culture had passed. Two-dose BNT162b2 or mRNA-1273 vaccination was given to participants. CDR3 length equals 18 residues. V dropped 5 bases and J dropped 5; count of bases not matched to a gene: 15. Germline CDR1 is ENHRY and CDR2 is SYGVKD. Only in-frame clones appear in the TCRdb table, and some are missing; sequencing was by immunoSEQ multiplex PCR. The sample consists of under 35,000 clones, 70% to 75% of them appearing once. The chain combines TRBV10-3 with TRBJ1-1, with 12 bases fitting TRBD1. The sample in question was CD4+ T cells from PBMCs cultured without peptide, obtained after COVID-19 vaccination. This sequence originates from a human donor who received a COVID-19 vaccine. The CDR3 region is CAISNHSPGQGARTEAFF. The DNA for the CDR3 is TGTGCCATCAGTAATCATTCACCGGGACAGGGGGCGCGAACTGAAGCTTTCTTT.